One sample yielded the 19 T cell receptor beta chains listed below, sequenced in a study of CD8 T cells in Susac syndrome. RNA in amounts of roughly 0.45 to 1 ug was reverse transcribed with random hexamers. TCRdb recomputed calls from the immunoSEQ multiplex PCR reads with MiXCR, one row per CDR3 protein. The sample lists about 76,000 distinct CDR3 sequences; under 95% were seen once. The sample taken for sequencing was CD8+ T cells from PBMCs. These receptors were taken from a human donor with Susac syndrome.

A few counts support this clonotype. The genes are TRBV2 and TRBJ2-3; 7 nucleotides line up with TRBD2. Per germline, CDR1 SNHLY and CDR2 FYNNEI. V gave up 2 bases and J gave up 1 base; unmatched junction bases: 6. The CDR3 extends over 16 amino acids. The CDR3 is CASSEFRDYGTDTQYF. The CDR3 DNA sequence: TGTGCCAGCAGTGAATTCAGGGACTACGGCACAGATACGCAGTATTTT.

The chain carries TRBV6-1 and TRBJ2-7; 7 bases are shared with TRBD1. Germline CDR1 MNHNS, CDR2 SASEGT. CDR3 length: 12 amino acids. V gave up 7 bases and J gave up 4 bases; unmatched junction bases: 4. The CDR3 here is CASKGAGYEQYF. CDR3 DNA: TGTGCCAGCAAGGGGGCCGGGTACGAGCAGTACTTC.

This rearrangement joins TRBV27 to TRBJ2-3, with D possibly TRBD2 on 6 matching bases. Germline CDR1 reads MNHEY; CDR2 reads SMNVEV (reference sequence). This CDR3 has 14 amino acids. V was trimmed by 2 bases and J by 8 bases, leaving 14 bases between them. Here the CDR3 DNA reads TGTGCCAGCAGTTTAAATCCCCTCGGGGGTACGCAGTATTTT. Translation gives CASSLNPLGGTQYF.

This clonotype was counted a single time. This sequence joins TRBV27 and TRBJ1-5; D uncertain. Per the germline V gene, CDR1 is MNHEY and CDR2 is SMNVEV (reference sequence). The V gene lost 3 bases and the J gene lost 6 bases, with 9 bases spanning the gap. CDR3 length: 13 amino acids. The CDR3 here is CASSFGNGQPQHF. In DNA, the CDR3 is TGTGCCAGCAGTTTTGGAAACGGTCAGCCCCAGCATTTT.

CDR3 sequence: CSAGTAYGYTF. CDR3 DNA sequence: TGCAGCGCGGGGACGGCTTATGGCTACACCTTC. The chain uses TRBV29-1 and TRBJ1-2, with D perhaps TRBD1 (5 bases). This CDR3 has 11 amino acids. In germline, CDR1 is SQVTM, CDR2 ANQGSEA. Trimming took off 7 bases at V and 5 bases at J, with 11 bases between the two ends.

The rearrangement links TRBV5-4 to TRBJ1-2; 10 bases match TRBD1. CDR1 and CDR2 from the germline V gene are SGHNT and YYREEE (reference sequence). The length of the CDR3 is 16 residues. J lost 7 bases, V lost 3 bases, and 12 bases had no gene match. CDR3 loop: CASSWGTGVSGGGYTF. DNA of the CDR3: TGTGCCAGCAGCTGGGGGACAGGGGTGTCTGGAGGTGGCTACACCTTC.

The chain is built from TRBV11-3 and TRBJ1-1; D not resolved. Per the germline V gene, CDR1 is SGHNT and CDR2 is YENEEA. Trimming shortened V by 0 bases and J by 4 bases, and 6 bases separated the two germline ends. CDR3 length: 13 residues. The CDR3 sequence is CASSLDRVTEAFF. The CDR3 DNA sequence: TGTGCCAGCAGCTTAGATCGTGTCACTGAAGCTTTCTTT.

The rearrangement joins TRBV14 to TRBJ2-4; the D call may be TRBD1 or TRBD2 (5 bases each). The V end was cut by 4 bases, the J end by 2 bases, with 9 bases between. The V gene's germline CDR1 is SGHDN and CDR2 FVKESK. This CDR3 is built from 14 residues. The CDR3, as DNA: TGTGCCAGCAGCCTAGAGGGGACCAAAAACATTCAGTACTTC. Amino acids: CASSLEGTKNIQYF.

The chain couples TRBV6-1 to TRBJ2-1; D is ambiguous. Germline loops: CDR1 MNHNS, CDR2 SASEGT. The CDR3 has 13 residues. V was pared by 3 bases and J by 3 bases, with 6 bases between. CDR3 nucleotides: TGTGCCAGCAGTGACGGGTTCTACAATGAGCAGTTCTTC. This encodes CASSDGFYNEQFF.

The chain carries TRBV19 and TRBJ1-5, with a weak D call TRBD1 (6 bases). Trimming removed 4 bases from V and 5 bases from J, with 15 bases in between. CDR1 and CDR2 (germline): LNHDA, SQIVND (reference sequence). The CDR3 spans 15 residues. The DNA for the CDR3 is TGTGCCAGTAGTACATCCGCAGGGGTCGATCAGCCCCAGCATTTT. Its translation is CASSTSAGVDQPQHF.

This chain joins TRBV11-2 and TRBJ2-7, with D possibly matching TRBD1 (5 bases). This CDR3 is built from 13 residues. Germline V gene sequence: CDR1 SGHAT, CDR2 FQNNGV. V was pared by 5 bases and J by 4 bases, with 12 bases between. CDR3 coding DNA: TGTGCCAGCAGCCTCAGGGTAGGGTACGAGCAGTACTTC. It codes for CASSLRVGYEQYF.

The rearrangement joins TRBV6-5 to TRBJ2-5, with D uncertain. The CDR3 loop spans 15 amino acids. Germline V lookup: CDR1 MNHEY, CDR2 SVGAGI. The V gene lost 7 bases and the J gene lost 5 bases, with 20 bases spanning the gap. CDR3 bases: TGTGCCAGCAAACCCCACGACCGGACCGGGGAGACCCAGTACTTC. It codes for CASKPHDRTGETQYF.

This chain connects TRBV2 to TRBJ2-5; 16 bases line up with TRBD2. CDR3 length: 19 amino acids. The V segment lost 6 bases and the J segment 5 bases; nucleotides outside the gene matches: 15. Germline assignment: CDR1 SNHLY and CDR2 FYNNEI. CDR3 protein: CASSTLGLAGGPRRETQYF. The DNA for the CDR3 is TGTGCCAGCAGCACCCTGGGACTAGCGGGGGGGCCTCGGCGCGAGACCCAGTACTTC.

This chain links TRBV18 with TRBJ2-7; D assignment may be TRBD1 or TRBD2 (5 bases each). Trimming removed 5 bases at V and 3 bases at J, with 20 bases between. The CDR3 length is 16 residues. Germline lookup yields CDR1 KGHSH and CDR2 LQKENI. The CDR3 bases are TGTGCCAGCTCATCCCCGGGGCAGAGGGTAGGCTACGAGCAGTACTTC. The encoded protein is CASSSPGQRVGYEQYF. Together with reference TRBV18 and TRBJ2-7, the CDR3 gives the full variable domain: NAGVMQNPRHLVRRRGQEARLRCSPMKGHSHVYWYRQLPEEGLKFMVYLQKENIIDESGMPKERFSAEFPKEGPSILRIQQVVRGDSAAYFCASSSPGQRVGYEQYFGPGTRLTVT.

CDR3 amino acids: CASSSGRRGETQYF. In nucleotides, the CDR3 is TGTGCCAGCAGCTCCGGACGGAGGGGGGAGACCCAGTACTTC. V gene TRBV13 combines with J gene TRBJ2-5, with D perhaps being TRBD1 or TRBD2 (6 bases each). Germline V CDR1 and CDR2: PRHDT, FYEKMQ (reference sequence). Trimming shortened V by 4 bases and J by 5 bases, and 14 bases separated the two germline ends. The CDR3 runs 14 residues.

The CDR3 is CASSRDSSNEQFF. In DNA, the CDR3 is TGTGCCAGCAGCCGGGACAGCTCCAATGAGCAGTTCTTC. V gene TRBV7-8 combines with J gene TRBJ2-1, with 7 bases that match TRBD1. The CDR3 sequence is 13 residues long. Germline trimming cut 5 bases from V and 6 bases from J; bases unmatched to any gene: 4. CDR1 and CDR2 from the germline V gene are SGHVS and FQNEAQ.

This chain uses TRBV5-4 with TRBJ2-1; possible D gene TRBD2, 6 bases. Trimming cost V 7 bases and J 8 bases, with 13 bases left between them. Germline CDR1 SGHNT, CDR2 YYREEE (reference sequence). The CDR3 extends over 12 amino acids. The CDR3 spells CASSTGEDEQFF. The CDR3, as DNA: TGTGCCAGCTCTACTGGGGAGGATGAGCAGTTCTTC.

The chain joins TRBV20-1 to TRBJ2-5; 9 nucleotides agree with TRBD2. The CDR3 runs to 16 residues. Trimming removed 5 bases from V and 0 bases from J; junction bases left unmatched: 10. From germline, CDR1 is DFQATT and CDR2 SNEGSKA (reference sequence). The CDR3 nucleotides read TGCAGTGCTCCTCACCCGGGACTAGCCGACCAAGAGACCCAGTACTTC. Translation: CSAPHPGLADQETQYF.

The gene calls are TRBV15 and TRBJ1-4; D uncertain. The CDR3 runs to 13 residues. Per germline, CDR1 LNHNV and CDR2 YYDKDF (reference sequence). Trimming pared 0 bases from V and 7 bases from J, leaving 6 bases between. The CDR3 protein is CATSRDAAEKLFF. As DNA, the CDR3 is TGTGCCACCAGCAGAGATGCAGCTGAAAAACTGTTTTTT.